This T cell receptor (beta chain) was captured in a study of cytomegalovirus exposure and HLA in healthy donors. Study outcomes and limitations: Apparent HLA restriction characterized most CMV-associated TCR beta chains in a later analysis. Later work associated fewer than 20,000 TCR beta sequences with HLA alleles at 0.05 false discovery rate. TRBV6-2, TRBV6-3 and other indistinguishable V segments were excluded.

V lost 5 bases to trimming and J lost 8 bases; unmatched junction nucleotides: 6. The CDR3 has 14 residues. Germline V gene data show CDR1 as SGHNT and CDR2 as YENEEA. The PCR was carried out with 60 Vbeta primers and 13 Jbeta primers. Using immunoSEQ multiplex PCR, the repertoire was profiled, and TCRdb retains in-frame clones only, with some absent. The data show 110,000 or so clones, around 70% seen once. About this clone: The antigen remains unidentified.

The sample consisted of PBMCs. The clonotype comes from a woman in her 40s in good health and CMV-seropositive. V and J are TRBV11-3 and TRBJ2-2, with 9 nucleotides matching TRBD2. The CDR3 sequence: CASSRGGGRGELFF. The CDR3, as DNA: TGTGCCAGCAGCCGCGGGGGGGGCCGAGGGGAGCTGTTTTTT.